This TCR beta chain was sequenced for a study of T-cell memory formation after mild COVID-19. TCRdb ran MiXCR on the 5' RACE reads and lists one entry per CDR3 protein. The sample consists of a few hundred thousand distinct CDR3 sequences, approximately 22% of them appearing once. This clonotype was recorded a few times. This CDR3 is 14 amino acids long. Unmatched junction bases numbered 7, after V lost 6 bases and J lost 2 bases. Sample: PBMCs or a T cell subset sorted from them (not recorded which). V is TRBV12-3 or TRBV12-4 and J is TRBJ2-7; 7 bases align to TRBD2. The clonotype was recovered from a man aged 18 to 35 who had mild COVID-19 (a few samples of this study predate the infection). Cell type and time point are not known. In nucleotides, the CDR3 is TGTGCCAGCAGCTATGGACTAGAGGCCTACGAGCAGTACGTC. This translates into CASSYGLEAYEQYV.